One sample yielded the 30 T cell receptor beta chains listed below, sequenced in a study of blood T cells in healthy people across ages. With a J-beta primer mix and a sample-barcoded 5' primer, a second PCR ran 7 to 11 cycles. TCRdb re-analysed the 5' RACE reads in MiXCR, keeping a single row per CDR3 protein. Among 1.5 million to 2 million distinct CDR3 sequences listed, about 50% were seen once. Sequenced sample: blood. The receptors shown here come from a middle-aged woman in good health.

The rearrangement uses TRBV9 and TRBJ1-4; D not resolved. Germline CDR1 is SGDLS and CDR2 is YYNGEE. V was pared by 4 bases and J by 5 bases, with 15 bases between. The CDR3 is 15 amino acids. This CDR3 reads CASSPGEVKNEKLFF. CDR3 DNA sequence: TGTGCCAGCAGCCCAGGAGAGGTAAAGAATGAAAAACTGTTTTTT.

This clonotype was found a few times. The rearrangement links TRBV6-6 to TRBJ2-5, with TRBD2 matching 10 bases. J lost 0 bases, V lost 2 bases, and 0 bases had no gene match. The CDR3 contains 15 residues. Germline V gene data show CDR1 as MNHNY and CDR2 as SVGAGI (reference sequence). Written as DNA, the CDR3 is TGTGCCAGCAGTTACAGCGGGGGGGACCAAGAGACCCAGTACTTC. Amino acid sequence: CASSYSGGDQETQYF.

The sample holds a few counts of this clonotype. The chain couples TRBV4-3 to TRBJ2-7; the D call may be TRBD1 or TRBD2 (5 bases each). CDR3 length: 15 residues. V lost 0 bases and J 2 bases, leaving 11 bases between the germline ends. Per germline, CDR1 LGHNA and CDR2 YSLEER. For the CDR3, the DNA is TGCGCCAGCAGCCAAGATGGGACGCCAACCTACGAGCAGTACTTC. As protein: CASSQDGTPTYEQYF.

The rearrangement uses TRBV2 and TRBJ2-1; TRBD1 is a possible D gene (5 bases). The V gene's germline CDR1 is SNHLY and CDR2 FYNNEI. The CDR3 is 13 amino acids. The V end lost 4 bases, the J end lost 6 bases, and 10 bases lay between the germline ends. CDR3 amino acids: CASSVYQGNEQFF. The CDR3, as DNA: TGTGCCAGCAGTGTGTACCAGGGCAATGAGCAGTTCTTC.

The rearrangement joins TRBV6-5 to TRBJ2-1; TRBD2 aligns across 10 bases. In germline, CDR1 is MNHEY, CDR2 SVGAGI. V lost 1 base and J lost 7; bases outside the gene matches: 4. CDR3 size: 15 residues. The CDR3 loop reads CASSYLLAGVNEQFF. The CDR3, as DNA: TGTGCCAGCAGTTACTTGCTAGCGGGGGTAAATGAGCAGTTCTTC.

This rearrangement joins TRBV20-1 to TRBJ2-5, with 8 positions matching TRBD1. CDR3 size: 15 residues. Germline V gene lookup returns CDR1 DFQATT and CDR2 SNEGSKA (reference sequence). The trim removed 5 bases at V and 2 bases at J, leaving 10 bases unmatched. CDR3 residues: CSAHPMTGVQETQYF. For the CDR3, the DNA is TGCAGTGCTCACCCGATGACAGGGGTTCAAGAGACCCAGTACTTC.

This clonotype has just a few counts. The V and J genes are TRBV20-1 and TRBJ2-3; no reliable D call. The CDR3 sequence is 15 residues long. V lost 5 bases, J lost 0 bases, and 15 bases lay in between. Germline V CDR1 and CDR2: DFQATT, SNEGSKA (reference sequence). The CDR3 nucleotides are TGCAGTGCTCCCCTTCGGAGCCCTAGCACAGATACGCAGTATTTT. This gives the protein CSAPLRSPSTDTQYF.

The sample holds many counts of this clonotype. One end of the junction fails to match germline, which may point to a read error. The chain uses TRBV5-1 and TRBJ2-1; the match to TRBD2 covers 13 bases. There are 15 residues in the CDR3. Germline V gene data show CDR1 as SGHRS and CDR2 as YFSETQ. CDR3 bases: TGTGCCAGCAGCTCCCGACTAGCGGGAGGCAATGAGCAGTTCTTC. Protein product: CASSSRLAGGNEQFF.

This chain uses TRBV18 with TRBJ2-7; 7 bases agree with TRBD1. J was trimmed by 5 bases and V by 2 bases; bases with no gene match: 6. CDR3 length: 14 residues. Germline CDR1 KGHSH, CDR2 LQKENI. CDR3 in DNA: TGTGCCAGCTCACCAAAGAGGGGGCTCGACGAGCAGTACTTC. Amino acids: CASSPKRGLDEQYF.

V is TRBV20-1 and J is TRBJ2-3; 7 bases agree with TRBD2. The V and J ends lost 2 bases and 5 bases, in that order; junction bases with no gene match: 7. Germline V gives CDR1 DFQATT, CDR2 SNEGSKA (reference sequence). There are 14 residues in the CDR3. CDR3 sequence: CSARLEPGGDTQYF. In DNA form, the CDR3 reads TGCAGTGCTAGATTGGAGCCGGGGGGAGATACGCAGTATTTT.

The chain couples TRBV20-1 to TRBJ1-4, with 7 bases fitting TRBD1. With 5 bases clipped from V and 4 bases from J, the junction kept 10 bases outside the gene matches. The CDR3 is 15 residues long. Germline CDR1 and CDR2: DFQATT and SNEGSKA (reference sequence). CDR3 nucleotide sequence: TGCAGTGCTGAACAGGGACAGACTTATAATGAAAAACTGTTTTTT. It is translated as CSAEQGQTYNEKLFF.

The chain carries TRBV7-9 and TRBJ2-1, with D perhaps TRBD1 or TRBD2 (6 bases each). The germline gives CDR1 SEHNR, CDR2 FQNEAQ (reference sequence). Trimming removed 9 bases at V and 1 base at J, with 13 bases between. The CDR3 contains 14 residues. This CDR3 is CASAEGGSYNEQFF. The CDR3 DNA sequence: TGTGCCAGTGCAGAGGGGGGATCCTACAATGAGCAGTTCTTC.

The CDR3 nucleotides are TGTGCCAGCAGTGAGCTCGTCCGGGCGACAGATACGCAGTATTTT. It codes for CASSELVRATDTQYF. The chain joins TRBV25-1 to TRBJ2-3; no firm D call. This CDR3 comprises 15 residues. V was cut by 3 bases and J by 3 bases, with 13 bases left in between. CDR1 MGHDK and CDR2 SYGVNS come from the germline V gene.

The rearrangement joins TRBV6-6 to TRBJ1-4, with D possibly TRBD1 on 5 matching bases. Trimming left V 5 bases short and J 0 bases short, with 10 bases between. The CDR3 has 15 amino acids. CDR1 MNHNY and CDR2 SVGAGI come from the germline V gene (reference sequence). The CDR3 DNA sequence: TGTGCCAGCAGTGACCGAGGGGCAACTAATGAAAAACTGTTTTTT. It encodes CASSDRGATNEKLFF.

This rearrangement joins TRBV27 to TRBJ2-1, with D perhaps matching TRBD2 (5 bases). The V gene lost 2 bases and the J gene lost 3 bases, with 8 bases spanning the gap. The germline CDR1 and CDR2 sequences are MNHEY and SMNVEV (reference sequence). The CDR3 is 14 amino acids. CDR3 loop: CASSLRGFYNEQFF. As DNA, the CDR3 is TGTGCCAGCAGTTTAAGAGGGTTCTACAATGAGCAGTTCTTC.

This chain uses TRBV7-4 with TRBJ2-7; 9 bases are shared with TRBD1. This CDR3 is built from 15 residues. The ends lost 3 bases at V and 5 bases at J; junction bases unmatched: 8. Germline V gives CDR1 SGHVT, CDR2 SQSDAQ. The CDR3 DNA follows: TGTGCCAGCAGCTTTCGGACAGGGGATGAGGACGAGCAGTACTTC. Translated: CASSFRTGDEDEQYF.

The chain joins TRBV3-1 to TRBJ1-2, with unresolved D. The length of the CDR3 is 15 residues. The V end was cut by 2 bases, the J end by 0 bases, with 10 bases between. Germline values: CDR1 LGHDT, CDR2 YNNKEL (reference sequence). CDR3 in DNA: TGTGCCAGCAGCCAATTGGTGGCCGCTAACTATGGCTACACCTTC. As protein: CASSQLVAANYGYTF.

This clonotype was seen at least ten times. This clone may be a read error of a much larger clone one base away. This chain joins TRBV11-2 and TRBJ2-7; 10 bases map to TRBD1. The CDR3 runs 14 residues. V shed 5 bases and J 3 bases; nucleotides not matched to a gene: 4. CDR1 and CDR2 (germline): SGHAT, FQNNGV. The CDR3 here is CASSVGTGDYEQYF. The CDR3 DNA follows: TGTGCCAGCAGCGTGGGGACAGGGGACTACGAGCAGTACTTC.

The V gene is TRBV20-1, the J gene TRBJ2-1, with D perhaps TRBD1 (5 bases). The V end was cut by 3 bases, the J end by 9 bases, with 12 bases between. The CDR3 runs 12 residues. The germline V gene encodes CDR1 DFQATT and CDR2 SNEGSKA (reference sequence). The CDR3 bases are TGCAGTGCTAGGGAACAGGTATCTGAGCAGTTCTTC. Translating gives CSAREQVSEQFF.

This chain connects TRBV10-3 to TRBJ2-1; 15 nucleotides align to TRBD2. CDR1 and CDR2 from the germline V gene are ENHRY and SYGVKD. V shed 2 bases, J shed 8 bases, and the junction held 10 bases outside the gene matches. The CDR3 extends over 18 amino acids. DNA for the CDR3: TGTGCCATCAGTGAGGAGTGGGGACTAGCGGGGGGAGGGGATGAGCAGTTCTTC. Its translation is CAISEEWGLAGGGDEQFF.

The CDR3 loop reads CASSLEGPEQFF. Written as DNA, the CDR3 is TGTGCCAGCAGCTTAGAGGGTCCTGAGCAGTTCTTC. The genes are TRBV7-3 and TRBJ2-1, with D possibly matching TRBD2 (5 bases). The germline V gene has CDR1 SGHTA and CDR2 FQGTGA. The length of the CDR3 is 12 residues. The germline V and J ends were trimmed by 2 bases and 9 bases, with 8 bases remaining between them.

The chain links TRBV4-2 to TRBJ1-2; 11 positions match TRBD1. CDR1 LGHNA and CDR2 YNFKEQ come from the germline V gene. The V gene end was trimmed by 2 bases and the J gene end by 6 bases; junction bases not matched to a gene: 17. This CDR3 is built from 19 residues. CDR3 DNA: TGTGCCAGCAGCCAACGAATATTAGCTCCGGGACAGGGGGAGGATGGCTACACCTTC. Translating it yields CASSQRILAPGQGEDGYTF.

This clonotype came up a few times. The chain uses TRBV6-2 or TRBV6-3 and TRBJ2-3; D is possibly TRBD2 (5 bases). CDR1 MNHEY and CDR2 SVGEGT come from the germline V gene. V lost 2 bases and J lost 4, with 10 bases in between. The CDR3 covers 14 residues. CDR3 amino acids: CASSYGGLPDTQYF. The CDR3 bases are TGTGCCAGCAGTTACGGAGGCTTGCCAGATACGCAGTATTTT.

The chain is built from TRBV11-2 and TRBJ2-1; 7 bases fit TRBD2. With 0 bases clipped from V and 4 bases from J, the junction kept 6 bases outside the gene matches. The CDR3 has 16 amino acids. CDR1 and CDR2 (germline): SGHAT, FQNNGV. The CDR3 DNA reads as TGTGCCAGCAGCTTAGATCCCCGGGGGGAATACAATGAGCAGTTCTTC. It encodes CASSLDPRGEYNEQFF.

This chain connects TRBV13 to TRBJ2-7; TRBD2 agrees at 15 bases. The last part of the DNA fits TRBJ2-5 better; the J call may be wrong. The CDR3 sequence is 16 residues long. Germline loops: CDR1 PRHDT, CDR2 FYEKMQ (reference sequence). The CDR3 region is CASSTRTSGGAKTQYF. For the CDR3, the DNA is TGTGCCAGCAGCACACGGACTAGCGGGGGGGCAAAGACCCAGTACTTC.

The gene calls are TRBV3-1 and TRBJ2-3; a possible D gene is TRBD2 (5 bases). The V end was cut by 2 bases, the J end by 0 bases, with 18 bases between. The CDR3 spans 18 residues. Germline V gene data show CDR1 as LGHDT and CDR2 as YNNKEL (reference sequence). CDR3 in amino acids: CASSQFKGFWESTDTQYF. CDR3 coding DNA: TGTGCCAGCAGCCAATTCAAAGGGTTCTGGGAGAGCACAGATACGCAGTATTTT.

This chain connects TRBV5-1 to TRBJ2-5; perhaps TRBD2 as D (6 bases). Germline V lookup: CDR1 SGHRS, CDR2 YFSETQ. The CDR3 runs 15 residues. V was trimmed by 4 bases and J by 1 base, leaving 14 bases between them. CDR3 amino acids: CASSPNVAAQETQYF. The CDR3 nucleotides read TGCGCCAGCAGCCCCAACGTAGCGGCCCAAGAGACCCAGTACTTC.

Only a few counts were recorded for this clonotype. This chain's CDR3 is CSVDSETSDILSYNEQFF. CDR3 in DNA: TGCAGCGTTGATAGTGAGACTAGCGATATCCTCTCCTACAATGAGCAGTTCTTC. J is TRBJ2-1 and V is TRBV29-1; TRBD2 agrees at 8 bases. Germline CDR1 is SQVTM and CDR2 is ANQGSEA. The J segment lost 0 bases and the V segment lost 3 bases, leaving 13 bases of the junction unmatched. The CDR3 extends over 18 amino acids.

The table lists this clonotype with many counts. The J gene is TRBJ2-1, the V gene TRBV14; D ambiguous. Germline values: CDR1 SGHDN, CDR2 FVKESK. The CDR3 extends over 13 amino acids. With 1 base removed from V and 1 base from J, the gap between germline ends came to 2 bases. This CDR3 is CASSQVSYNEQFF. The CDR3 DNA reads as TGTGCCAGCAGCCAAGTGTCCTACAATGAGCAGTTCTTC. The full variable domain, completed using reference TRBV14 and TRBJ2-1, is EAGVTQFPSHSVIEKGQTVTLRCDPISGHDNLYWYRRVMGKEIKFLLHFVKESKQDESGMPNNRFLAERTGGTYSTLKVQPAELEDSGVYFCASSQVSYNEQFFGPGTRLTVL.

The CDR3 nucleotides are TGTGCCAGCAGTTCCCCGGACAAATTGGGTTTTTCACCCCTCCACTTT. As protein: CASSSPDKLGFSPLHF. The J gene is TRBJ1-6, the V gene TRBV27; D perhaps matches TRBD1 (5 bases). Germline values: CDR1 MNHEY, CDR2 SMNVEV (reference sequence). V was pared by 4 bases and J by 9 bases, with 19 bases between. CDR3 length: 16 residues.